The clone carrying this T cell receptor beta chain was counted many times. Its antigen is not identified. TCRdb re-called the 5' RACE reads with MiXCR, one entry per CDR3 protein. The sample lists 350,000 to 500,000 distinct CDR3 sequences; around 20% were seen once. There are 15 residues in the CDR3. V dropped 5 bases and J dropped 1 base, with 14 bases sitting between them. The V gene's germline CDR1 is MNHEY and CDR2 SMNVEV (reference sequence). These data originate in a study of identical twins. Study-wide findings and caveats: Alpha sequences that were out-of-frame and twin-shared showed an excess of low generation probability.

This rearrangement joins TRBV27 to TRBJ1-2, with no clear D. The clonotype was recovered from a man aged 50 to 59 in good health. Sequences were obtained from naive T cells sorted from blood. The CDR3 nucleotides read TGTGCCAGCAGTCTCGCCTTCCCCCTTAACTATGGCTACACCTTC. Its translation is CASSLAFPLNYGYTF.